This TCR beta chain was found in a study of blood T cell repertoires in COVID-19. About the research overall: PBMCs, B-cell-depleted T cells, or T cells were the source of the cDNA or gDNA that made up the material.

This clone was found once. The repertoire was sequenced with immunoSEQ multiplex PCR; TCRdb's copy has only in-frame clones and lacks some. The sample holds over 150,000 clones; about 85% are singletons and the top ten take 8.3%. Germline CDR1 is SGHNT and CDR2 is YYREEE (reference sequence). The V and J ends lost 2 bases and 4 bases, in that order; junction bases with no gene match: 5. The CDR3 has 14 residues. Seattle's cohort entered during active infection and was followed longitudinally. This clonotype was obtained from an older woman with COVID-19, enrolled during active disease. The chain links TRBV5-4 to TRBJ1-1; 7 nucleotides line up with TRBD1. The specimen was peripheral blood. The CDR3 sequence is CASSFGSGGTEAFF. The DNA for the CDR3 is TGTGCCAGCAGCTTCGGATCAGGGGGCACTGAAGCTTTCTTT.